This T cell receptor beta chain was identified in a study of T cells after posttransplantation cyclophosphamide. Overall study findings and caveats: Skin or GI-infiltrating T cells shared few TRB sequences with blood. Later blood repertoires were often dominated by clones from the donor CD8+ memory compartment.

Sequenced by immunoSEQ multiplex PCR; TCRdb stores in-frame clones only, minus some. This sample comprises under 45,000 clones, none seen once only. This clone was counted ten times or more. What it binds is unknown. The sequenced sample consisted of PBMCs. The sequence was obtained from a man aged 30 to 39 in good health and a related stem cell transplant donor.

This CDR3 reads CATSDLLVSYEQYF. The CDR3 DNA is TGTGCCACCAGTGATTTGCTCGTCTCCTACGAGCAGTACTTC. The chain employs TRBV24-1 and TRBJ2-7; D gene uncertain. CDR3 length: 14 residues. Germline values: CDR1 KGHDR, CDR2 SFDVKD. V lost 0 bases and J 0 bases, leaving 5 bases between the germline ends.